This is a list of T cell receptor beta chains from one sample in a study of cytomegalovirus exposure and HLA in healthy donors. TCRdb's copy holds only in-frame clones and misses some; the assay was immunoSEQ multiplex PCR. The table shows around 200,000 clones, with more than 80% occurring only once. The sequenced sample was PBMCs. These receptors were collected from a woman between 45 and 60 years old in good health and CMV-seropositive. CDR3s include the opening cysteine and the closing phenylalanine or tryptophan. The order of the fields is D gene, J gene, clone size, CDR3 length, V gene, CDR3 DNA, CDR3 protein. D genes are given only for firm matches. Not every row has a clone size; where given, it reads once, few, many or a size class.

D: TRBD1
J: TRBJ2-7
size: NA
length: 15
V: TRBV5-1
DNA: TGCGCCAGCAGCTTAAACGGACAGGGCTCGGGCGAGCAGTACTTC
CDR3: CASSLNGQGSGEQYF

D: NA
J: TRBJ2-7
size: NA
length: 14
V: TRBV5-4
DNA: TGTGCCAGCCGCCCCTGGCGGAGCTCCTACGAGCAGTACTTC
CDR3: CASRPWRSSYEQYF

D: TRBD1
J: TRBJ1-6
size: few
length: 15
V: TRBV7-8
DNA: TGTGCCAGCAGACTACAGGGGGCCTATAATTCACCCCTCCACTTT
CDR3: CASRLQGAYNSPLHF

D: NA
J: TRBJ2-2
size: once
length: 14
V: TRBV5-1
DNA: TGCGCCAGCAGGGCAGGGTCGAACACCGGGGAGCTGTTTTTT
CDR3: CASRAGSNTGELFF

D: TRBD1
J: TRBJ2-4
size: NA
length: 15
V: TRBV11-1
DNA: TGTGCCAGCAGCTTACAGGGGGCCCCCAAAAACATTCAGTACTTC
CDR3: CASSLQGAPKNIQYF

D: NA
J: TRBJ1-1
size: NA
length: 12
V: TRBV6-1
DNA: TGTGCCAGCAGCAGGGGTGGCACTGAAGCTTTCTTT
CDR3: CASSRGGTEAFF

D: TRBD1
J: TRBJ1-1
size: NA
length: 14
V: TRBV6-5
DNA: TGTGCCAGCAGTGAAAGGGCAGGGGGCACTGAAGCTTTCTTT
CDR3: CASSERAGGTEAFF

D: TRBD2
J: TRBJ2-7
size: NA
length: 14
V: TRBV28
DNA: TGTGCCAGCAGGAGCAGCGGGGGGGCGTACGAGCAGTACTTC
CDR3: CASRSSGGAYEQYF

D: TRBD1
J: TRBJ2-4
size: NA
length: 19
V: TRBV18
DNA: TGTGCCAGCTCACCACCTTGGCAGGGGGCGGCTGTAGCCAAAAACATTCAGTACTTC
CDR3: CASSPPWQGAAVAKNIQYF

D: NA
J: TRBJ1-2
size: NA
length: 13
V: TRBV6-1
DNA: TGTGCCACCCGGACAGCCACTAACTATGGCTACACCTTC
CDR3: CATRTATNYGYTF

D: NA
J: TRBJ1-3
size: NA
length: 16
V: TRBV19
DNA: TGTGCCAGTAGTATAAGCGGCAGCTACTCTGGAAACACCATATATTTT
CDR3: CASSISGSYSGNTIYF

D: TRBD1
J: TRBJ1-4
size: NA
length: 19
V: TRBV7-9
DNA: TGTGCCAGCAGCTTAGGTTTGGTTAAACAGGGGGCAACTAATGAAAAACTGTTTTTT
CDR3: CASSLGLVKQGATNEKLFF

D: NA
J: TRBJ2-2
size: NA
length: 14
V: TRBV25-1
DNA: TGTGCCAGCAGCCGAACAGGTTACACCGGGGAGCTGTTTTTT
CDR3: CASSRTGYTGELFF

D: TRBD1
J: TRBJ2-7
size: NA
length: 12
V: TRBV28
DNA: TGTGCCACCGGACAGGGTTATTACGAGCAGTACTTC
CDR3: CATGQGYYEQYF

D: NA
J: TRBJ2-7
size: NA
length: 17
V: TRBV28
DNA: TGTGCCAGCAGTTTCTCGAAGGCGGGGGCTTTCACCTACGAGCAGTACTTC
CDR3: CASSFSKAGAFTYEQYF

D: TRBD2
J: TRBJ2-7
size: once
length: 15
V: TRBV5-1
DNA: TGCGCCAGCAGCTTAACTAGCGGGGGTACCTACGAGCAGTACTTC
CDR3: CASSLTSGGTYEQYF

D: NA
J: TRBJ1-5
size: NA
length: 14
V: TRBV19
DNA: TGTGCCAGTAGTCTCCGGCGGGCGGATCAGCCCCAGCATTTT
CDR3: CASSLRRADQPQHF

D: NA
J: TRBJ2-7
size: NA
length: 12
V: TRBV16
DNA: TGTGCCAGCAGCCAATCCACCTACGAGCAGTACTTC
CDR3: CASSQSTYEQYF

D: TRBD2
J: TRBJ2-7
size: once
length: 17
V: TRBV5-1
DNA: TGCGCCAGCAGCATTAGCGGGGGGGCCCGAGGAGAATACGAGCAGTACTTC
CDR3: CASSISGGARGEYEQYF

D: TRBD1
J: TRBJ2-2
size: NA
length: 16
V: TRBV19
DNA: TGTGCCACCCGGGACAGGGGGCGGAAAAACACCGGGGAGCTGTTTTTT
CDR3: CATRDRGRKNTGELFF

D: TRBD2
J: TRBJ2-3
size: NA
length: 18
V: TRBV10-3
DNA: TGTGCCATCAGTGACCCACTAGCGGGGGGGCCTAGCACAGATACGCAGTATTTT
CDR3: CAISDPLAGGPSTDTQYF

D: NA
J: TRBJ1-1
size: few
length: 13
V: TRBV5-1
DNA: TGCGCCAGTTTTCATCCGGGGGACACTGAAGCTTTCTTT
CDR3: CASFHPGDTEAFF

D: NA
J: TRBJ2-1
size: few
length: 16
V: TRBV7-3
DNA: TGTGCCAGCAGCCGGGGAGGCGATGACTCCTACAATGAGCAGTTCTTC
CDR3: CASSRGGDDSYNEQFF

D: TRBD2
J: TRBJ2-7
size: NA
length: 16
V: TRBV5-4
DNA: TGTGCCAGCAGCCCCGGGACTAGCGGGGGTTACAACGAGCAGTACTTC
CDR3: CASSPGTSGGYNEQYF